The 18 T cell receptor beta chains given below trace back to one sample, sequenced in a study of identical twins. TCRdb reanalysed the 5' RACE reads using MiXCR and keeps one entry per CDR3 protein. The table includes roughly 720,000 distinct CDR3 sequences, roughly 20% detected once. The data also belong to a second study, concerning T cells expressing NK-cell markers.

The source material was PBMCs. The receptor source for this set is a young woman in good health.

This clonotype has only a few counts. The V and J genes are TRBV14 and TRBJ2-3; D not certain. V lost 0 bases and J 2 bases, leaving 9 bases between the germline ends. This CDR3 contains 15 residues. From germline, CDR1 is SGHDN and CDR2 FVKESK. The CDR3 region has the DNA TGTGCCAGCAGCCAAGATGGGCTTTCCACAGATACGCAGTATTTT. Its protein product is CASSQDGLSTDTQYF. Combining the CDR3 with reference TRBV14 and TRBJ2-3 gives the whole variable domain EAGVTQFPSHSVIEKGQTVTLRCDPISGHDNLYWYRRVMGKEIKFLLHFVKESKQDESGMPNNRFLAERTGGTYSTLKVQPAELEDSGVYFCASSQDGLSTDTQYFGPGTRLTVL.

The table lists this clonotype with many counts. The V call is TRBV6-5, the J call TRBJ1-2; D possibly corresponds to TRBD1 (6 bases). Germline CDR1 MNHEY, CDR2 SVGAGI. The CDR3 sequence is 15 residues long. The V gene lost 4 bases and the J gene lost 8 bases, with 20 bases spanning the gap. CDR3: CASSSLGAGEDGYTF. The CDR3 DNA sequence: TGTGCCAGCAGTTCCCTTGGGGCAGGGGAGGACGGCTACACCTTC.

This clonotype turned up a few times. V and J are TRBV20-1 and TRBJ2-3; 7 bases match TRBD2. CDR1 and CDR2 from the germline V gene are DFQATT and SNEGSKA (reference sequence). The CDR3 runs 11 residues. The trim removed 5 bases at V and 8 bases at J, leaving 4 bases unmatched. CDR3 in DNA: TGCAGTGCTTTGACTAGCAGTACGCAGTATTTT. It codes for CSALTSSTQYF.

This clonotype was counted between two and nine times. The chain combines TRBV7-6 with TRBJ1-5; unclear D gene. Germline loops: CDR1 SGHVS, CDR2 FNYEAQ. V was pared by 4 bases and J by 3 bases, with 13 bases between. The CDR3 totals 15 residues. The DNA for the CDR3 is TGTGCCAGCAGCTACGCCCCAGGTCTCAATCAGCCCCAGCATTTT. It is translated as CASSYAPGLNQPQHF.

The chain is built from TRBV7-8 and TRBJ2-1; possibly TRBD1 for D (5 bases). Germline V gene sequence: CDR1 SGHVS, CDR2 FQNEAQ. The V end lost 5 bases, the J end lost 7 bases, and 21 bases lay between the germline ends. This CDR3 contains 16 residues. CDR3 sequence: CASSPPVRGRLNEQFF. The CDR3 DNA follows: TGTGCCAGCAGCCCCCCGGTTAGGGGTCGGTTGAATGAGCAGTTCTTC.

DNA of the CDR3: TGTGCCACCAGCATCCAGATCCAAGAGACCCAGTACTTC. This sequence encodes CATSIQIQETQYF. The chain has TRBV15 and TRBJ2-5; D is ambiguous. CDR3 length equals 13 residues. V was trimmed by 4 bases and J by 1 base, leaving 7 bases between them. The germline CDR1 and CDR2 sequences are LNHNV and YYDKDF (reference sequence). Full variable domain (missing parts from reference TRBV15 and TRBJ2-5): DAMVIQNPRYQVTQFGKPVTLSCSQTLNHNVMYWYQQKSSQAPKLLFHYYDKDFNNEADTPDNFQSRRPNTSFCFLDIRSPGLGDTAMYLCATSIQIQETQYFGPGTRLLVL.

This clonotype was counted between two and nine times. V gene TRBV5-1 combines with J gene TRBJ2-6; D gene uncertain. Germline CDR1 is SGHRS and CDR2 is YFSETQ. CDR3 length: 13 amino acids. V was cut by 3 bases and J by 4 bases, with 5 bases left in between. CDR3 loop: CASSSIGANVLTF. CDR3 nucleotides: TGCGCCAGCAGCTCTATCGGGGCCAACGTCCTGACTTTC.

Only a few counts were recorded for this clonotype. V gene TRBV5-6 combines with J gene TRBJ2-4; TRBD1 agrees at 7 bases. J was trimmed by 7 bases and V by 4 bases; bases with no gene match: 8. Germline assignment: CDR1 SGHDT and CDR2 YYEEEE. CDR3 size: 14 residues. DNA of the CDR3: TGTGCCAGCAGCCCCACGGGGACAGACAACATTCAGTACTTC. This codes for CASSPTGTDNIQYF.

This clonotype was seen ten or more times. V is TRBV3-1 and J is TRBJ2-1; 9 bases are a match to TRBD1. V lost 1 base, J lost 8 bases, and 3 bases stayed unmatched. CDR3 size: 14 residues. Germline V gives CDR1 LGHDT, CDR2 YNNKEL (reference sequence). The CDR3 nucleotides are TGTGCCAGCAGCCAAGGATACAGGGGGCATGAGCAGTTCTTC. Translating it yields CASSQGYRGHEQFF.

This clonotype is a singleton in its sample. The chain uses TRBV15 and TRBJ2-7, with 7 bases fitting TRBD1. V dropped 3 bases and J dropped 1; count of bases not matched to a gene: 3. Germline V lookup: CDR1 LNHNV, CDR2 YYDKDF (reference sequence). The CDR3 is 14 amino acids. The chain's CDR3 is CATSSVTGSYEQYF. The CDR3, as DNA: TGTGCCACCAGCAGTGTGACAGGGTCCTACGAGCAGTACTTC. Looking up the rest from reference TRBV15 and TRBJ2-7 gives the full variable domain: DAMVIQNPRYQVTQFGKPVTLSCSQTLNHNVMYWYQQKSSQAPKLLFHYYDKDFNNEADTPDNFQSRRPNTSFCFLDIRSPGLGDTAMYLCATSSVTGSYEQYFGPGTRLTVT.

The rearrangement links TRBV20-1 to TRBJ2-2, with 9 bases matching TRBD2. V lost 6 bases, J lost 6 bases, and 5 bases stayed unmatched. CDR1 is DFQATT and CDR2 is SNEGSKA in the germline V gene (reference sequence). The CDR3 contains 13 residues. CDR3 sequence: CSAASGMSGELFF. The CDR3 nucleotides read TGCAGTGCGGCTAGCGGGATGTCCGGGGAGCTGTTTTTT.

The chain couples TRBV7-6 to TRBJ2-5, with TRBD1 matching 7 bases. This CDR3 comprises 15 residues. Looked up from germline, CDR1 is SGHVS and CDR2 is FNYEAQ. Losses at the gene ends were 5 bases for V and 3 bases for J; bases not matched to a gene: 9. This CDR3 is CASSTWTGLEETQYF. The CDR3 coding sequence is TGTGCCAGCAGCACCTGGACAGGTCTTGAAGAGACCCAGTACTTC.

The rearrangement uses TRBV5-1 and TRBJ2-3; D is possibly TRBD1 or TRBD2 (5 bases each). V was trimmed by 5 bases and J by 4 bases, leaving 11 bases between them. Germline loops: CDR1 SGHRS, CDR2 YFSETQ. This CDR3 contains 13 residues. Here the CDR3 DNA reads TGCGCCAGCAGGTTCGGGGCCGCAGATACGCAGTATTTT. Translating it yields CASRFGAADTQYF.

CDR3 protein: CSVTSSYNEQFF. Here the CDR3 DNA reads TGCAGTGTGACTTCATCCTACAATGAGCAGTTCTTC. V gene TRBV20-1 combines with J gene TRBJ2-1; D unresolved. V was clipped by 7 bases and J by 1 base, with 8 bases between them. The germline V gene has CDR1 DFQATT and CDR2 SNEGSKA (reference sequence). The length of the CDR3 is 12 residues.

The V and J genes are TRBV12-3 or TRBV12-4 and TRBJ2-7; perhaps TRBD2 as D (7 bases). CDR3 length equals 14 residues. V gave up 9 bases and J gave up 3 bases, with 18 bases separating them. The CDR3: CASRGGARYYEQYF. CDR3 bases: TGTGCCAGTCGAGGGGGGGCCAGATACTACGAGCAGTACTTC.

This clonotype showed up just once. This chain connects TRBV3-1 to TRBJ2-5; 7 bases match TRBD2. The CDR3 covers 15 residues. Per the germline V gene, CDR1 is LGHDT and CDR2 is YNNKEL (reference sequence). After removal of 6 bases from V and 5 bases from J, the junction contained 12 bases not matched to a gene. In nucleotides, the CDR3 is TGTGCCAGCAGTCCTAGCGGAGCCGTCGGGGAGACCCAGTACTTC. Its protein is CASSPSGAVGETQYF.

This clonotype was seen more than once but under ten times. In nucleotides, the CDR3 is TGTGCCATCAGCTGGACTAGCGGGTCCTACGAGCAGTACTTC. Translating gives CAISWTSGSYEQYF. The rearrangement links TRBV10-3 to TRBJ2-7, with 11 bases lining up with TRBD2. The length of the CDR3 is 14 residues. V trimming: 6 bases; J trimming: 1 base; junction bases outside the gene matches: 2. Looked up from germline, CDR1 is ENHRY and CDR2 is SYGVKD.

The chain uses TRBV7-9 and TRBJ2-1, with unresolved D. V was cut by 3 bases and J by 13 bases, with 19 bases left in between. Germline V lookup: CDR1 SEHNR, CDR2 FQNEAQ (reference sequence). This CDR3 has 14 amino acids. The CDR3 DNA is TGTGCCAGCAGCTTCCCGAGAGAGACACACCCTCAGTTCTTC. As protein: CASSFPRETHPQFF.